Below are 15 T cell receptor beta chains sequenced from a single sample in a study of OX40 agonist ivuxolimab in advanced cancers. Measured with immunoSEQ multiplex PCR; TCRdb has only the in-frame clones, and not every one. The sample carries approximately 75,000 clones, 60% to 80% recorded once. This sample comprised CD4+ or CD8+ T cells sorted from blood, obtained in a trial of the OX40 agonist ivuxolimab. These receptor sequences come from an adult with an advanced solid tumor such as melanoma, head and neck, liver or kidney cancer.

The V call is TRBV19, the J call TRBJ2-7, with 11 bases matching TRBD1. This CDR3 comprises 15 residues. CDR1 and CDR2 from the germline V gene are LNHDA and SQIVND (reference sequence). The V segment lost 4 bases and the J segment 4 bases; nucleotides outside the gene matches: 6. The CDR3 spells CASSTGTGGSYEQYF. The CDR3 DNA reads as TGTGCCAGTAGTACGGGGACAGGGGGATCGTACGAGCAGTACTTC.

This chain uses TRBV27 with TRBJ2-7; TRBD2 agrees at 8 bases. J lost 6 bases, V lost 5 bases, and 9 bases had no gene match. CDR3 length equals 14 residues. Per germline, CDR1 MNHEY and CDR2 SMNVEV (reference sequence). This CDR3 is CASSAERTSSEQYF. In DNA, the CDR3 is TGTGCCAGCAGTGCCGAGAGGACTAGCAGCGAGCAGTACTTC.

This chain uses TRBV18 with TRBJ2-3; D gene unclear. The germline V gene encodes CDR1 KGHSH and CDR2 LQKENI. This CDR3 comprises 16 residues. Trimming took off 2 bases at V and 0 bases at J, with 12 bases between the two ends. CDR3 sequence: CASSPIQSDSTDTQYF. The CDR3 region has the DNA TGTGCCAGCTCACCAATTCAGTCAGACAGCACAGATACGCAGTATTTT.

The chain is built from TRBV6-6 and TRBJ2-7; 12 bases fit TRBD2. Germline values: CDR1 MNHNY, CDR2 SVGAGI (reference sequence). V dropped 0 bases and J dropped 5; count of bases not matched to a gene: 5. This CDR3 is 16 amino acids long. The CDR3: CASSYSTSGSIHEQYF. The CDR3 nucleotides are TGTGCCAGCAGTTACTCGACTAGCGGGAGTATCCACGAGCAGTACTTC.

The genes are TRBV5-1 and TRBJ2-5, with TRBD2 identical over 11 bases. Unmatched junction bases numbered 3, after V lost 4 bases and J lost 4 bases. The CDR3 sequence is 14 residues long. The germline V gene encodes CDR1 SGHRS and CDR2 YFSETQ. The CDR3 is CASSPTSGRETQYF. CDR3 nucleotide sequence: TGCGCCAGCAGCCCAACTAGCGGGAGAGAGACCCAGTACTTC.

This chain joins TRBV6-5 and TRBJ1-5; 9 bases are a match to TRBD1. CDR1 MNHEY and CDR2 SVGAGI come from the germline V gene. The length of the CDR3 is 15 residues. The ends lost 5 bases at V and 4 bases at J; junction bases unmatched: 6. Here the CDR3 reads CASSRTGTGNQPQHF. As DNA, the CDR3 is TGTGCCAGCAGTCGAACCGGGACAGGGAATCAGCCCCAGCATTTT.

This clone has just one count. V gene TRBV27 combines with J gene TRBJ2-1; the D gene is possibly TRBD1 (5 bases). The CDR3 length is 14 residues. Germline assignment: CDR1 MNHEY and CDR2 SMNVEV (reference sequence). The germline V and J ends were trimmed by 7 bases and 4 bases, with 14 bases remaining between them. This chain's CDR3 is CASTENRRYNEQFF. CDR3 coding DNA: TGTGCCAGCACTGAAAACAGGAGATACAATGAGCAGTTCTTC.

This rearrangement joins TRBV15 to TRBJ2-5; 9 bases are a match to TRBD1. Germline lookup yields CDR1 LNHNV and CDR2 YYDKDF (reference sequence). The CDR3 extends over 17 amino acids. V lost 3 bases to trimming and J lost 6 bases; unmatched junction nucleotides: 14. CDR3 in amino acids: CATSSPTRGQGVKTQYF. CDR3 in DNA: TGTGCCACCAGCAGTCCAACCCGGGGACAGGGAGTGAAGACCCAGTACTTC.

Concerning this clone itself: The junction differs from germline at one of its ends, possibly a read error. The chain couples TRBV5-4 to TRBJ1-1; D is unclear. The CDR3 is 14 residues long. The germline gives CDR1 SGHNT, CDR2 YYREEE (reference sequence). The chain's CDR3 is CASSQGNGDTEAFF. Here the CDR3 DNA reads TGCGCCAGCAGCCAAGGGAACGGGGACACTGAAGCTTTCTTT. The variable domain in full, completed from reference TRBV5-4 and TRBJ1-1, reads ETGVTQSPTHLIKTRGQQVTLRCSSQSGHNTVSWYQQALGQGPQFIFQYYREEENGRGNFPPRFSGLQFPNYSSELNVNALELDDSALYLCASSQGNGDTEAFFGQGTRLTVV.

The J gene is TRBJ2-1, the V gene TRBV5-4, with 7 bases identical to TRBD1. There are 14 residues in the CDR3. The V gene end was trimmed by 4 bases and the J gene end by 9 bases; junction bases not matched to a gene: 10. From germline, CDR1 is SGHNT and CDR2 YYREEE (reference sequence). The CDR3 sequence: CASSRRDSLAEQFF. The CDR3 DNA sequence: TGTGCCAGCAGCCGCCGGGACAGCCTCGCTGAGCAGTTCTTC.

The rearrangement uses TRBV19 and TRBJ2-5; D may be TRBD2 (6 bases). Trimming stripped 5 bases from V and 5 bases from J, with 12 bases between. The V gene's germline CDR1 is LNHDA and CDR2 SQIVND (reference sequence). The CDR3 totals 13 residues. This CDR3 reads CASSPREKETQYF. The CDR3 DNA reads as TGTGCCAGTAGTCCTCGGGAGAAGGAGACCCAGTACTTC. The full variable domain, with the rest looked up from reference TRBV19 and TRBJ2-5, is DGGITQSPKYLFRKEGQNVTLSCEQNLNHDAMYWYRQDPGQGLRLIYYSQIVNDFQKGDIAEGYSVSREKKESFPLTVTSAQKNPTAFYLCASSPREKETQYFGPGTRLLVL.

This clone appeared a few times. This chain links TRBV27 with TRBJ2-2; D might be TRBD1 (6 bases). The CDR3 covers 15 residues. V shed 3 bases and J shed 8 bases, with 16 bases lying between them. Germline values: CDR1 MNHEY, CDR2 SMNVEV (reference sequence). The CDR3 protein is CASSFIRGGKGELFF. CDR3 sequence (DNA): TGTGCCAGCAGTTTTATCAGGGGCGGAAAAGGGGAGCTGTTTTTT.

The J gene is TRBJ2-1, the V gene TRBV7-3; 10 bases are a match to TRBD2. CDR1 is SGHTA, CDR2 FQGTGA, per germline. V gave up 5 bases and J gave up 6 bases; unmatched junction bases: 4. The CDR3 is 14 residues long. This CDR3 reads CASSTGTSVNEQFF. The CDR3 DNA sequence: TGTGCCAGCAGCACGGGGACTAGCGTCAATGAGCAGTTCTTC.

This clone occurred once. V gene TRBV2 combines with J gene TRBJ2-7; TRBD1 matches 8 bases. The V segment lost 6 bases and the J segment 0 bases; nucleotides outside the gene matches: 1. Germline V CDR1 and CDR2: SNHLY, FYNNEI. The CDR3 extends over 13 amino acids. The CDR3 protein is CASRGQGSYEQYF. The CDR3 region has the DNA TGTGCCAGCAGAGGACAGGGCTCCTACGAGCAGTACTTC.

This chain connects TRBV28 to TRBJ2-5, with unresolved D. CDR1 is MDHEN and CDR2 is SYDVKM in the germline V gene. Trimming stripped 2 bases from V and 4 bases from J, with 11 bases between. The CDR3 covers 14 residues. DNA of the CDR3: TGTGCCAGCAGTTTAGGGCCCATCGGAGAGACCCAGTACTTC. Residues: CASSLGPIGETQYF.